The 18 T cell receptor beta chains presented below share a single source sample, sequenced in a study of blood T cell repertoires in COVID-19. Profiling relied on immunoSEQ multiplex PCR, and the TCRdb table lists in-frame clones only, not all of them. The sample lists around 24,000 clones, 90% occurring once. Sequencing was done on a sample of peripheral blood. These receptor sequences come from a human donor in a cohort sampled during active COVID-19.

V gene TRBV4-3 combines with J gene TRBJ1-4; D is possibly TRBD1 (5 bases). CDR1 and CDR2 from the germline V gene are LGHNA and YSLEER. Trimming took 2 bases from V and 7 from J, leaving 14 bases between them. This CDR3 is 15 amino acids long. The CDR3: CASSQNPGGREKLFF. CDR3 DNA sequence: TGCGCCAGCAGCCAAAATCCGGGGGGTCGTGAAAAACTGTTTTTT.

The V call is TRBV3-1 (or the pseudogene TRBV3-2), the J call TRBJ2-3; 10 nucleotides align to TRBD2. V shed 4 bases and J 4 bases; nucleotides not matched to a gene: 2. The CDR3 loop spans 14 amino acids. Germline CDR1 LGHDT, CDR2 YNNKEL (reference sequence). The CDR3: CASSPSGSPDTQYF. CDR3 in DNA: TGTGCCAGCAGCCCTAGCGGGAGCCCAGATACGCAGTATTTT.

V usage is TRBV7-2 and J usage is TRBJ2-2; 9 bases map to TRBD2. CDR1 and CDR2 from the germline V gene are SGHTA and FQGNSA. V shed 5 bases, J shed 4 bases, and the junction held 2 bases outside the gene matches. The CDR3 runs to 14 residues. CDR3 DNA sequence: TGTGCCAGCAGCCCGGGACTAGCCACCGGGGAGCTGTTTTTT. Its translation: CASSPGLATGELFF.

J is TRBJ1-2 and V is TRBV5-4; D is possibly TRBD1 (5 bases). V shed 0 bases and J shed 8 bases, with 8 bases lying between them. Germline V gene data show CDR1 as SGHNT and CDR2 as YYREEE (reference sequence). The CDR3 is made up of 12 amino acids. The CDR3 reads CASSLEDIGYTF. The CDR3 DNA reads as TGTGCCAGCAGCTTGGAGGACATCGGCTACACCTTC.

The gene calls are TRBV28 and TRBJ2-2, with 9 bases fitting TRBD1. This CDR3 is built from 18 residues. J gave up 6 bases and V 1 base, and 12 bases lay outside the gene matches. CDR1 is MDHEN and CDR2 is SYDVKM in the germline V gene. The CDR3 sequence is CASSLFRRTGVTAGELFF. The CDR3 DNA sequence: TGTGCCAGCAGTTTATTTCGCCGGACAGGGGTGACCGCCGGGGAGCTGTTTTTT.

The CDR3 nucleotides are TGTGCCAGTAGTATAACGCGTCTCTCCTACAATGAGCAGTTCTTC. The encoded protein is CASSITRLSYNEQFF. V is TRBV19 and J is TRBJ2-1; D is uncertain. Germline CDR1 and CDR2: LNHDA and SQIVND (reference sequence). CDR3 length: 15 amino acids. Trimming pared 2 bases from V and 0 bases from J, leaving 8 bases between.

This clone was detected only a few times. The genes are TRBV6-6 and TRBJ2-1; 13 positions match TRBD2. This CDR3 comprises 14 residues. Trimming removed 6 bases from V and 10 bases from J; junction bases left unmatched: 6. Looked up from germline, CDR1 is MNHNY and CDR2 is SVGAGI (reference sequence). CDR3: CASRGTSGIEEQFF. The CDR3 DNA reads as TGTGCCAGCAGGGGGACTAGCGGGATAGAGGAGCAGTTCTTC.

The rearrangement links TRBV9 to TRBJ2-1; D is perhaps TRBD1 (5 bases). The germline CDR1 and CDR2 sequences are SGDLS and YYNGEE. This CDR3 has 14 residues. V lost 4 bases and J lost 6, with 14 bases in between. In DNA, the CDR3 is TGTGCCAGCAGCCCCGGACACCTCTCCAATGAGCAGTTCTTC. Translation: CASSPGHLSNEQFF.

The chain is built from TRBV18 and TRBJ2-1; TRBD2 matches at 14 bases. Trimming at V came to 0 bases and at J to 9 bases, leaving 10 bases not matched to a gene. CDR1 and CDR2 from the germline V gene are KGHSH and LQKENI. The CDR3 contains 18 residues. The CDR3 here is CASSPPGTSGSAGREQFF. Written as DNA, the CDR3 is TGTGCCAGCTCACCACCCGGGACTAGCGGGAGTGCTGGGCGTGAGCAGTTCTTC.

The rearrangement uses TRBV19 and TRBJ2-3; 8 bases align to TRBD1. The germline V gene has CDR1 LNHDA and CDR2 SQIVND (reference sequence). The junction had 5 bases not matched to a gene; V was cut back by 5 bases and J by 4 bases. The CDR3 sequence is 14 residues long. The CDR3, as DNA: TGTGCCAGTAGTGTGGACAGGGTCGCAGATACGCAGTATTTT. Translated: CASSVDRVADTQYF. The full variable domain, with the rest looked up from reference TRBV19 and TRBJ2-3, is DGGITQSPKYLFRKEGQNVTLSCEQNLNHDAMYWYRQDPGQGLRLIYYSQIVNDFQKGDIAEGYSVSREKKESFPLTVTSAQKNPTAFYLCASSVDRVADTQYFGPGTRLTVL.

This clone was picked up one time. This chain joins TRBV6-6 and TRBJ2-3; TRBD1 agrees at 7 bases. The V and J ends lost 9 bases and 0 bases, in that order; junction bases with no gene match: 6. The CDR3 loop spans 14 amino acids. The germline gives CDR1 MNHNY, CDR2 SVGAGI (reference sequence). Here the CDR3 reads CASRQGTSTDTQYF. DNA of the CDR3: TGTGCCAGTCGACAGGGAACCAGCACAGATACGCAGTATTTT.

The chain has TRBV28 and TRBJ1-5; maybe TRBD1 (6 bases). The CDR3 has 16 residues. Germline V CDR1 and CDR2: MDHEN, SYDVKM. V was shortened by 4 bases and J by 1 base, with 14 bases between the two germline ends. CDR3 coding DNA: TGTGCCAGCAGTTCCGGCCTCAGGGGCAGCAATCAGCCCCAGCATTTT. Its protein product is CASSSGLRGSNQPQHF.

A single count supports this clone. The V call is TRBV6-5, the J call TRBJ1-3, with 7 bases fitting TRBD1. From germline, CDR1 is MNHEY and CDR2 SVGAGI. This CDR3 has 13 amino acids. V shed 2 bases and J 7 bases; nucleotides not matched to a gene: 2. CDR3: CASSYGTENTIYF. CDR3 in DNA: TGTGCCAGCAGTTACGGGACAGAGAACACCATATATTTT.

The gene calls are TRBV11-1 and TRBJ2-1; possibly TRBD2 for D (5 bases). Trimming shortened V by 4 bases and J by 9 bases, and 10 bases separated the two germline ends. The CDR3 covers 12 residues. Per germline, CDR1 SGHAT and CDR2 FQDESV (reference sequence). CDR3 residues: CASSWERGEQFF. The CDR3 nucleotides are TGTGCCAGCAGCTGGGAACGGGGTGAGCAGTTCTTC.

The genes are TRBV5-1 and TRBJ2-5; 11 bases map to TRBD2. CDR3 length equals 13 residues. J gave up 3 bases and V 5 bases, and 0 bases lay outside the gene matches. Per germline, CDR1 SGHRS and CDR2 YFSETQ. CDR3: CASRGLAEETQYF. The CDR3 nucleotides read TGCGCCAGCAGGGGACTAGCGGAAGAGACCCAGTACTTC.

V gene TRBV7-8 combines with J gene TRBJ1-3; unclear D gene. Germline V gene sequence: CDR1 SGHVS, CDR2 FQNEAQ. V lost 4 bases to trimming and J lost 0 bases, with 13 bases between them. The CDR3 has 16 residues. The CDR3 loop is CASSYSTSRSGNTIYF. The CDR3 nucleotides read TGTGCCAGCAGCTACTCGACAAGCCGCTCTGGAAACACCATATATTTT.

V gene TRBV12-3 or TRBV12-4 combines with J gene TRBJ2-3; 8 bases map to TRBD2. The CDR3 contains 13 residues. Germline trimming cut 7 bases from V and 4 bases from J; bases unmatched to any gene: 4. The CDR3 reads CASTGRDSDTQYF. The DNA for the CDR3 is TGTGCCAGCACCGGGAGGGACTCAGATACGCAGTATTTT.

The chain combines TRBV2 with TRBJ1-4, with D possibly TRBD1 on 6 matching bases. Germline V gene data show CDR1 as SNHLY and CDR2 as FYNNEI. The CDR3 length is 12 residues. V was trimmed by 2 bases and J by 14 bases, leaving 12 bases between them. This chain's CDR3 is CASSERDNRLFF. CDR3 DNA: TGTGCCAGCAGTGAAAGGGACAACCGGCTGTTTTTT.